This note documents a single T cell receptor beta chain sequence. Method: immunoSEQ multiplex PCR; TCRdb's copy keeps in-frame clones and lacks some. This table has under 55,000 clones, approximately 90% appearing once. This sample was taken from a study of blood T cell repertoires in COVID-19. This CDR3 comprises 14 residues. Between the trimmed V and J ends, which lost 2 bases and 3 bases, there was a span of 10 bases. Germline CDR1 is KGHSH and CDR2 is LQKENI. This chain joins TRBV18 and TRBJ2-5, with D possibly TRBD1 on 5 matching bases. Material for sequencing was peripheral blood. The receptor comes from a human donor in a cohort sampled during active COVID-19. The CDR3 DNA is TGTGCCAGCTCACCAGTGGGCAGGGAAGAGACCCAGTACTTC. This codes for CASSPVGREETQYF.